This T cell receptor (beta chain) comes out of a study of radiotherapy plus CTLA-4 blockade in lung cancer. Overall study: Objective responses were documented in approximately 18% of patients, with disease control in roughly 31%. The study's findings and limits: Blood saw expansion of tumor-derived TCR clones after radiotherapy plus ipilimumab. Early blood T cell clone changes and increased post-radiation serum interferon-beta were reportedly the strongest response predictors.

A remark on this clone: The antigen remains unidentified.

Looked up from germline, CDR1 is SGHDT and CDR2 is YYEEEE. The CDR3 length is 13 residues. Trimming cost V 4 bases and J 8 bases, with 12 bases left between them. Libraries were prepared by immunoSEQ multiplex PCR; TCRdb keeps only in-frame clonotypes and omits some of them. This sample yields tens of thousands of clones, of which around 83% are seen a single time; about 15% belongs to the top ten. The source is a human donor with non-small cell lung cancer that progressed on radiotherapy plus ipilimumab. This chain connects TRBV5-6 to TRBJ1-4, with D hard to call. The material sequenced was peripheral blood, taken from a patient treated with radiotherapy plus ipilimumab. The CDR3 is CASSVGQREKLFF. CDR3 DNA sequence: TGTGCCAGCAGCGTCGGCCAGAGGGAAAAACTGTTTTTT.